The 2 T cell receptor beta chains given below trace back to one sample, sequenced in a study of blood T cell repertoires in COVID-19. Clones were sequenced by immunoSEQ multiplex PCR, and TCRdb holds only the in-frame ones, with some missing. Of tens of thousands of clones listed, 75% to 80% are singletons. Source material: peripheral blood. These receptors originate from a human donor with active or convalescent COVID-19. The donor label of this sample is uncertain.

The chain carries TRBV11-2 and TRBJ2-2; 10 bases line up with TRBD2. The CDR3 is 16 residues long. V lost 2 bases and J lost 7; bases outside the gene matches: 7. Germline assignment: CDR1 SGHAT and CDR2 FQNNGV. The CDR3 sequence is CASSLTTSGTSGELFF. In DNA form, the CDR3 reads TGTGCCAGCAGCTTAACTACTAGCGGGACCAGCGGGGAGCTGTTTTTT.

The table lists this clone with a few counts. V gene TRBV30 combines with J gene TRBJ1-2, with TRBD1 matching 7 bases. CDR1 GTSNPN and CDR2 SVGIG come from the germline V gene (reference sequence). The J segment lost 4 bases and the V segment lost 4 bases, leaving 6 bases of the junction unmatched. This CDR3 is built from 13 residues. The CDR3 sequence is CAWTLGQAYGYTF. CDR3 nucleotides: TGTGCCTGGACGCTAGGACAGGCCTATGGCTACACCTTC.